This entry lists 23 T cell receptor beta chains sequenced from one sample in a study of identical twins. A single record per CDR3 protein comes from TCRdb applying MiXCR to the 5' RACE reads. This table holds hundreds of thousands of distinct CDR3 sequences, around 8.6% found once. The same specimen was also included in a second study, on yellow fever vaccine responses in identical twins.

The specimen sequenced was PBMCs. These receptors all come from a woman aged 18-29 years in good health.

The chain recombines TRBV25-1 with TRBJ2-1, with D unresolved. CDR1 is MGHDK and CDR2 is SYGVNS in the germline V gene. The CDR3 has 17 amino acids. Trimming removed 4 bases from V and 2 bases from J, with 18 bases in between. CDR3 in amino acids: CASSVPLLASPYNEQFF. The CDR3 region has the DNA TGTGCCAGCAGTGTACCCCTCCTCGCCAGCCCCTACAATGAGCAGTTCTTC.

A word on this clonotype: A read error may produce the germline difference seen at one junction end. This rearrangement joins TRBV7-6 to TRBJ2-2, with D possibly matching TRBD2 (5 bases). Germline V CDR1 and CDR2: SGHVS, FNYEAQ. The CDR3 loop spans 15 amino acids. Here the CDR3 DNA reads TGTGCCAGCAGCTTAGCCGGCGGAAGCACCGGGGAGCTGATTTTT. Translation gives CASSLAGGSTGELIF.

This clonotype was counted between two and nine times. The V and J genes are TRBV6-2 or TRBV6-3 and TRBJ2-7; D is uncertain. This CDR3 comprises 13 residues. V was clipped by 9 bases and J by 6 bases, with 18 bases between them. The germline V gene encodes CDR1 MNHEY and CDR2 SVGEGT. The CDR3 bases are TGTGCCAGTCATCCTATACCTCCGGTCGAGCAGTACTTC. It yields the protein CASHPIPPVEQYF.

This clonotype was seen only a few times. The gene calls are TRBV7-2 and TRBJ2-5, with 8 bases that match TRBD1. Germline-derived CDR1 and CDR2 are SGHTA and FQGNSA. V trimming: 0 bases; J trimming: 7 bases; junction bases outside the gene matches: 10. This CDR3 is 16 amino acids long. The CDR3 nucleotides read TGTGCCAGCAGCTTAGCTACTGGACAGGGCGCTGGGACCCAGTACTTC. It is translated as CASSLATGQGAGTQYF.

The chain has TRBV7-2 and TRBJ2-1; 7 nucleotides line up with TRBD1. In germline, CDR1 is SGHTA, CDR2 FQGNSA. J was trimmed by 6 bases and V by 6 bases; bases with no gene match: 2. This CDR3 comprises 12 residues. CDR3 DNA sequence: TGTGCCAGCAGAGGGGACAGCAATGAGCAGTTCTTC. This translates into CASRGDSNEQFF.

Only a few counts were recorded for this clonotype. The chain uses TRBV7-9 and TRBJ2-1, with 9 bases matching TRBD1. V shed 7 bases and J 6 bases; nucleotides not matched to a gene: 10. From germline, CDR1 is SEHNR and CDR2 FQNEAQ (reference sequence). CDR3 length: 15 residues. CDR3 loop: CASTLPETGGNEQFF. CDR3 DNA sequence: TGTGCCAGCACGTTGCCGGAGACAGGGGGCAATGAGCAGTTCTTC.

V and J are TRBV20-1 and TRBJ2-7; TRBD1 is a possible D gene (5 bases). Trimming removed 1 base at V and 0 bases at J, with 19 bases between. Germline V CDR1 and CDR2: DFQATT, SNEGSKA (reference sequence). This CDR3 has 17 amino acids. In DNA, the CDR3 is TGCAGTGCTAGAGGTGCCTCCTATGACAGCGACTCCTACGAGCAGTACTTC. Encoded protein: CSARGASYDSDSYEQYF.

The chain's CDR3 is CASSLEGTSGGYEQYF. In DNA form, the CDR3 reads TGCGCCAGCAGCCTGGAGGGGACTAGCGGGGGGTACGAGCAGTACTTC. J is TRBJ2-7 and V is TRBV5-1; 15 positions agree with TRBD2. The CDR3 extends over 16 amino acids. Trimming at V came to 4 bases and at J to 4 bases, leaving 6 bases not matched to a gene. Germline CDR1 SGHRS, CDR2 YFSETQ.

This clonotype was seen only once. This chain joins TRBV7-6 and TRBJ2-1, with D possibly being TRBD2 (7 bases). V lost 4 bases and J 10 bases, leaving 20 bases between the germline ends. This CDR3 comprises 15 residues. Germline CDR1 reads SGHVS; CDR2 reads FNYEAQ. CDR3 sequence: CASSSPQRGGREQFF. CDR3 DNA sequence: TGTGCCAGCAGCTCCCCCCAGAGGGGGGGGAGGGAGCAGTTCTTC. Looking up the rest from reference TRBV7-6 and TRBJ2-1 gives the full variable domain: GAGVSQSPRYKVTKRGQDVALRCDPISGHVSLYWYRQALGQGPEFLTYFNYEAQQDKSGLPNDRFSAERPEGSISTLTIQRTEQRDSAMYRCASSSPQRGGREQFFGPGTRLTVL.

The sample holds a few counts of this clonotype. The J gene is TRBJ2-7, the V gene TRBV6-5, with D tentatively TRBD2 (5 bases). Germline V lookup: CDR1 MNHEY, CDR2 SVGAGI. The length of the CDR3 is 17 residues. Trimming cost V 0 bases and J 2 bases, with 17 bases left between them. Here the CDR3 reads CASSYSGGSGEAYEQYF. DNA for the CDR3: TGTGCCAGCAGTTACTCGGGCGGGTCCGGAGAGGCCTACGAGCAGTACTTC.

This clonotype was observed a handful of times. This chain joins TRBV20-1 and TRBJ1-3; D possibly corresponds to TRBD1 (5 bases). This CDR3 region has 13 residues. Germline assignment: CDR1 DFQATT and CDR2 SNEGSKA (reference sequence). V was pared by 5 bases and J by 8 bases, with 16 bases between. The CDR3 nucleotides are TGCAGTGCTCAAGGTGCAGGGAAACACACCATATATTTT. As protein: CSAQGAGKHTIYF.

The rearrangement joins TRBV6-2 or TRBV6-3 to TRBJ1-1; D unresolved. In germline, CDR1 is MNHEY, CDR2 SVGEGT. Trimming took 2 bases from V and 3 from J, leaving 7 bases between them. The CDR3 has 13 residues. CDR3 bases: TGTGCCAGCAGTTACGGGTTGCACACTGAAGCTTTCTTT. Encoded protein: CASSYGLHTEAFF.

This clonotype has a handful of counts. CDR3: CASSTLERGGRMYSDTQYF. For the CDR3, the DNA is TGTGCCAGCAGCACCCTAGAGCGGGGGGGTAGGATGTACTCAGATACGCAGTATTTT. The chain uses TRBV11-2 and TRBJ2-3, with 10 nucleotides matching TRBD2. This CDR3 is 19 amino acids long. Germline CDR1 and CDR2: SGHAT and FQNNGV. J gave up 4 bases and V 5 bases, and 18 bases lay outside the gene matches. Combining the CDR3 with reference TRBV11-2 and TRBJ2-3 gives the whole variable domain EAGVAQSPRYKIIEKRQSVAFWCNPISGHATLYWYQQILGQGPKLLIQFQNNGVVDDSQLPKDRFSAERLKGVDSTLKIQPAKLEDSAVYLCASSTLERGGRMYSDTQYFGPGTRLTVL.

The chain couples TRBV7-9 to TRBJ1-2, with D possibly TRBD1 on 6 matching bases. CDR1 is SEHNR and CDR2 is FQNEAQ in the germline V gene (reference sequence). CDR3 length: 15 amino acids. V lost 5 bases, J lost 0 bases, and 13 bases lay in between. The DNA for the CDR3 is TGTGCCAGCAGCCGGTGGGACACAACTAACTATGGCTACACCTTC. Translation: CASSRWDTTNYGYTF.

This rearrangement joins TRBV14 to TRBJ1-1; D perhaps matches TRBD1 (6 bases). CDR3 size: 16 residues. Trimming removed 6 bases from V and 1 base from J, with 18 bases in between. Per germline, CDR1 SGHDN and CDR2 FVKESK. The CDR3 is CASSQRAGATNTEAFF. CDR3 nucleotide sequence: TGTGCCAGCAGTCAAAGGGCAGGGGCGACGAACACTGAAGCTTTCTTT.

This clonotype was seen more than once but under ten times. CDR3 nucleotide sequence: TGTGCCAGCAGACACGGCGGACAGGGAGATGAAAAACTGTTTTTT. Protein: CASRHGGQGDEKLFF. The J gene is TRBJ1-4, the V gene TRBV28, with TRBD1 matching 8 bases. Per the germline V gene, CDR1 is MDHEN and CDR2 is SYDVKM. The CDR3 is 15 amino acids. The junction had 9 bases not matched to a gene; V was cut back by 6 bases and J by 6 bases.

The sample holds a few counts of this clonotype. This rearrangement joins TRBV7-9 to TRBJ1-2, with a tentative D call TRBD1 (6 bases). This CDR3 comprises 15 residues. The germline V and J ends were trimmed by 1 base and 6 bases, with 15 bases remaining between them. Germline CDR1 SEHNR, CDR2 FQNEAQ (reference sequence). The DNA for the CDR3 is TGTGCCAGCAGCTTAGGACAGGTTTTATCCGATGGCTACACCTTC. Amino acid sequence: CASSLGQVLSDGYTF.

The V gene is TRBV5-1, the J gene TRBJ2-5, with a weak D call TRBD1 (5 bases). V lost 4 bases to trimming and J lost 5 bases, with 18 bases between them. The CDR3 runs 15 residues. Looked up from germline, CDR1 is SGHRS and CDR2 is YFSETQ. The CDR3 is CASSPGHLEGETQYF. DNA of the CDR3: TGCGCCAGCAGCCCAGGACACCTTGAAGGGGAGACCCAGTACTTC.

This rearrangement joins TRBV12-3 or TRBV12-4 to TRBJ2-7, with a possible D match to TRBD2 (6 bases). The CDR3 is made up of 13 amino acids. V was trimmed by 3 bases and J by 7 bases, leaving 13 bases between them. The CDR3 coding sequence is TGTGCCAGCAGTTTCTCTAGCGTGGGGGAGCAGTACTTC. Residues: CASSFSSVGEQYF.

The V call is TRBV6-1, the J call TRBJ2-3; 15 bases line up with TRBD2. V lost 8 bases to trimming and J lost 5 bases; unmatched junction nucleotides: 5. This CDR3 spans 15 amino acids. Germline lookup yields CDR1 MNHNS and CDR2 SASEGT. The CDR3: CASARGLAGGDTQYF. In DNA, the CDR3 is TGTGCCAGCGCCAGGGGACTAGCGGGGGGAGATACGCAGTATTTT.

The chain uses TRBV12-3 or TRBV12-4 and TRBJ2-2; D remains unclear. The CDR3 has 18 amino acids. V lost 11 bases and J 0 bases, leaving 25 bases between the germline ends. The DNA of the CDR3 is TGTGCCTTCAGTTTCGACTCTTATCTCGCGGCGAACACCGGGGAGCTGTTTTTT. Translation gives CAFSFDSYLAANTGELFF.

This clonotype was seen a few times. This chain uses TRBV6-2 or TRBV6-3 with TRBJ1-1; D call uncertain. V was shortened by 0 bases and J by 2 bases, with 10 bases between the two germline ends. CDR1 and CDR2 (germline): MNHEY, SVGEGT. The CDR3 covers 15 residues. CDR3 in DNA: TGTGCCAGCAGTTACTCGCTCGACGGAAACACTGAAGCTTTCTTT. Its protein product is CASSYSLDGNTEAFF.

V is TRBV6-5 and J is TRBJ2-5; 8 bases map to TRBD2. Per the germline V gene, CDR1 is MNHEY and CDR2 is SVGAGI. With V trimmed by 2 bases and J by 4 bases, 3 bases remained unmatched. CDR3 size: 14 residues. The CDR3 loop is CASSYGAGGETQYF. In DNA form, the CDR3 reads TGTGCCAGCAGTTACGGTGCGGGAGGAGAGACCCAGTACTTC.